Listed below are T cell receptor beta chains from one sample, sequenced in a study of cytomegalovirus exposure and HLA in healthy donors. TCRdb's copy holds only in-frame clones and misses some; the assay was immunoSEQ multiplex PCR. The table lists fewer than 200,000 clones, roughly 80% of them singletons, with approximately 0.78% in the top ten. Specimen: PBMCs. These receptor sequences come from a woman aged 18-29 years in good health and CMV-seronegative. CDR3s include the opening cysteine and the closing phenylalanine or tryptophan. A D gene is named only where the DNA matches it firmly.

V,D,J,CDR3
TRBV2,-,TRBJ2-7,CASSWAVQAGEQYF
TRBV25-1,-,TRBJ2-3,CASSPYWGPRADTQYF
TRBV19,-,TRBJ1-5,CASSDLPGQRPNQPQHF
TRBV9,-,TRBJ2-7,CASSVVPGSYEQYF
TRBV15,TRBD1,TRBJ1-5,CATSTFDRAIQPQHF
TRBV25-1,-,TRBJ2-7,CASSGGLAESYEQYF
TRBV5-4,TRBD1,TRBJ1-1,CASSLDRTGENFF
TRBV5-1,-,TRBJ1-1,CASSFIPRGANTEAFF
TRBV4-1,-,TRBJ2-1,CASSQEGGSSNEQFF
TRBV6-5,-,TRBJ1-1,CASKRETEAFF
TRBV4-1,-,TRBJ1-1,CASSQGPNTEAFF
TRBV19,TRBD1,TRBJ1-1,CASVDRAYTEAFF
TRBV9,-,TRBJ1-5,CASSVGAAHREPQHF
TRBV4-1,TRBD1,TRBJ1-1,CASSQAHDRGRRDTEAFF
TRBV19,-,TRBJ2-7,CASSIPAGGSSYEQYF
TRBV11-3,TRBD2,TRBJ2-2,CASSPTSGSFTGELFF
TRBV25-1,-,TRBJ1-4,CASSPTGTSEKLFF
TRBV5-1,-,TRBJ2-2,CASSPGATANTGELFF
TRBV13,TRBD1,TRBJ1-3,CASSLPTKTGIVGNTIYF
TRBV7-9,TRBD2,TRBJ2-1,CASSQGTSGRAAGYNEQFF
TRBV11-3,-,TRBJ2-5,CASSRKGGETQYF
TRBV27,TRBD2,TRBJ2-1,CASSLNPRLAVRNEQFF
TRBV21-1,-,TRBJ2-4,CASGGAPHPFLAKNIQYF
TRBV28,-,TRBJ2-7,CASRYGGESSYEQYF
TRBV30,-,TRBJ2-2,CAWNLAVGELFF
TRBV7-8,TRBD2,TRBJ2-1,CASSLLPANGVGLADEQFF